This T cell receptor (beta chain) was sequenced during a study of shared clonotypes between healthy human individuals. All of the donors resided in Nashville, Tennessee, and each was a Caucasian adult. Division of CD4+ cells produced a CD45RA+ naive subset and a CD45RA-negative memory subset. To note about this clone: No antigen is known for it.

CDR1 is SGHDN, CDR2 FVKESK, per germline. With 2 bases clipped from V and 4 bases from J, the junction kept 5 bases outside the gene matches. The CDR3 consists of 15 residues. Study observations and caveats: Sampling was confined to blood; repertoires within tissues likely differ.

Running of the assay took place at deep level. Produced via immunoSEQ multiplex PCR; TCRdb's table is partial and in-frame only. Among millions of clones listed, approximately 93% were seen once. The clonotype originates from a man aged 18 to 30 in good health. Some clones in this sample may be carry-over from other donors' samples. Sequencing input: naive CD4+ T cells from PBMCs. Subset noted: CD45RA+ positively selected. This rearrangement joins TRBV14 to TRBJ2-7; 10 bases line up with TRBD2. The CDR3 sequence is CASSQLAGAPYEQYF. The CDR3 DNA follows: TGTGCCAGCAGCCAACTAGCGGGAGCCCCATACGAGCAGTACTTC.